This entry is about one T cell receptor (beta chain). Method: immunoSEQ multiplex PCR; TCRdb's copy keeps in-frame clones and lacks some. The table lists just over 150,000 clones, just under 95% of them singletons, with about 8.5% in the top ten. The CDR3 contains 11 residues. Per germline, CDR1 SGHRS and CDR2 YFSETQ. V was clipped by 5 bases and J by 6 bases; unmatched bases: 1. These data belong to a study of control samples from healthy donors and cancer patients. The receptor was isolated from a middle-aged woman in good health. The sample comprised blood. The chain carries TRBV5-1 and TRBJ1-1, with 7 bases aligning to TRBD1. CDR3 region: CASRGQAEAFF. The CDR3 DNA is TGCGCCAGCAGAGGACAGGCTGAAGCTTTCTTT.